This entry is about one TCR beta chain. The donors (healthy individuals) were bone marrow donors. This entry is derived from a study of cytomegalovirus exposure and HLA in healthy donors. CDR1 MNHEY and CDR2 SMNVEV come from the germline V gene (reference sequence). Trimming took 3 bases from V and 6 from J, leaving 14 bases between them. The CDR3 consists of 14 residues. Researchers ran the PCR with 60 Vbeta and 13 Jbeta primers. Libraries were prepared by immunoSEQ multiplex PCR; TCRdb keeps only in-frame clonotypes and omits some of them. In the table there are approximately 54,000 clones, more than 70% of which are singletons.

Sequenced input: PBMCs. V is TRBV27 and J is TRBJ1-1; D is possibly TRBD1 (5 bases). The receptor comes from a woman aged 18-35 years in good health and CMV-seronegative. The DNA of the CDR3 is TGTGCCAGCAGTTTTCGGCAGGGATCGGCTGAAGCTTTCTTT. Its protein product is CASSFRQGSAEAFF.